The clone carrying this T cell receptor beta chain was picked up many times. Antigen: not known. V lost 6 bases, J lost 4 bases, and 18 bases lay in between. Germline-derived CDR1 and CDR2 are SGHAT and FQNNGV. The CDR3 totals 15 residues. Via MiXCR, TCRdb re-called the 5' RACE reads, giving one row per CDR3 protein. This sample has around 960,000 distinct CDR3 sequences, with approximately 13% found just once. The data were obtained in a study of identical twins. There were only healthy Caucasians among the donors. Study results and caveats: Memory repertoires showed no such pattern, whereas abundant cord blood beta clonotypes carried fewer insertions. Part of the zero-insertion signal could reflect confounding by invariant MAIT and iNKT cells.

This same sample was also taken into another study, of yellow fever vaccine responses in identical twins.

The sequencing sample was made of PBMCs. The TCR sequence derives from a woman between 18 and 30 years old in good health. V is TRBV11-2 and J is TRBJ1-2; no firm D call. The CDR3 nucleotides read TGTGCCAGCAGGCTCAGAATAGACCCCTCCTATGGCTACACCTTC. Protein: CASRLRIDPSYGYTF.